One sample yielded the 9 T cell receptor beta chains listed below, sequenced in a study of coeliac disease. The study, taken as a whole, reports: Lower clonality than controls marked TRB and TRG repertoires from active celiac intraepithelial and lamina propria samples.

Their specific antigens are unknown. The method was immunoSEQ multiplex PCR; TCRdb's version includes in-frame clones alone and lacks a portion of them. The sample has roughly 4,200 clones; 61% are singletons. Sequencing was carried out using intraepithelial lymphocytes from the gut. These receptors were taken from a man between 65 and 79 years old with active celiac disease.

CDR3 DNA sequence: TGTGCCAGTAGGGAACAGGGACCTAATGAAAAACTGTTTTTT. Residues: CASREQGPNEKLFF. V gene TRBV19 combines with J gene TRBJ1-4; D perhaps matches TRBD1 (6 bases). Germline CDR1 is LNHDA and CDR2 is SQIVND (reference sequence). This CDR3 has 14 amino acids. V gave up 6 bases and J gave up 3 bases, with 11 bases separating them. Full variable domain (outside the CDR3, taken from reference TRBV19 and TRBJ1-4): DGGITQSPKYLFRKEGQNVTLSCEQNLNHDAMYWYRQDPGQGLRLIYYSQIVNDFQKGDIAEGYSVSREKKESFPLTVTSAQKNPTAFYLCASREQGPNEKLFFGSGTQLSVL.

The chain carries TRBV10-2 and TRBJ2-1; D uncertain. The CDR3 spans 15 residues. In germline, CDR1 is WSHSY, CDR2 SAAADI. Trimming took 2 bases from V and 0 from J, leaving 8 bases between them. CDR3 loop: CASSELGSSYNEQFF. For the CDR3, the DNA is TGCGCCAGCAGTGAGCTAGGCAGCTCCTACAATGAGCAGTTCTTC.

The rearrangement links TRBV5-1 to TRBJ1-3; no clear D gene. Trimming left V 4 bases short and J 0 bases short, with 11 bases between. Germline CDR1 is SGHRS and CDR2 is YFSETQ. The CDR3 is 15 residues long. The CDR3 here is CASSRESFSGNTIYF. The CDR3, as DNA: TGCGCCAGCAGCCGAGAATCCTTCTCTGGAAACACCATATATTTT.

This clone was observed a single time. J is TRBJ1-1 and V is TRBV19, with D possibly being TRBD1 (5 bases). The CDR3 spans 12 residues. Germline assignment: CDR1 LNHDA and CDR2 SQIVND (reference sequence). V was clipped by 7 bases and J by 1 base, with 7 bases between them. The CDR3, as DNA: TGTGCCAGTACCGACAGGAACACTGAAGCTTTCTTT. This encodes CASTDRNTEAFF.

This clone appeared a few times. The rearrangement links TRBV4-1 to TRBJ2-3; D perhaps matches TRBD1 (6 bases). The CDR3 runs 17 residues. Germline lookup yields CDR1 MGHRA and CDR2 YSYEKL. Trimming stripped 0 bases from V and 6 bases from J, with 19 bases between. CDR3 region: CASSQDFRTADEDTQYF. The CDR3 bases are TGCGCCAGCAGCCAAGATTTTAGGACAGCTGATGAGGATACGCAGTATTTT.

The chain has TRBV2 and TRBJ1-3; 10 positions agree with TRBD1. V gave up 7 bases and J gave up 1 base; unmatched junction bases: 7. The CDR3 runs to 16 residues. Germline V gives CDR1 SNHLY, CDR2 FYNNEI. The CDR3 loop reads CASTGQGEVSGNTIYF. The CDR3 bases are TGTGCCAGCACCGGACAGGGGGAAGTTTCTGGAAACACCATATATTTT.

This chain uses TRBV4-3 with TRBJ1-6, with 10 positions matching TRBD1. The length of the CDR3 is 15 residues. Trimming took 3 bases from V and 7 from J; bases not matched to a gene: 3. Germline CDR1 LGHNA, CDR2 YSLEER. Written as DNA, the CDR3 is TGCGCCAGCAGCCAGTCGGGACAGGGGAATTCACCCCTCCACTTT. This translates into CASSQSGQGNSPLHF.

V is TRBV10-1 and J is TRBJ1-1, with unresolved D. The CDR3 has 17 amino acids. Trimming left V 2 bases short and J 0 bases short, with 16 bases between. CDR1 and CDR2 from the germline V gene are WNHNN and SYGVQD (reference sequence). CDR3 region: CASSEPNGHTMNTEAFF. The CDR3 DNA reads as TGCGCCAGCAGTGAGCCTAATGGGCACACGATGAACACTGAAGCTTTCTTT.

This chain uses TRBV18 with TRBJ2-7, with 10 bases fitting TRBD2. The junction had 5 bases not matched to a gene; V was cut back by 1 base and J by 2 bases. This CDR3 is 16 amino acids long. Germline CDR1 and CDR2: KGHSH and LQKENI. The CDR3 here is CASSPRTGLATYEQYF. In DNA, the CDR3 is TGTGCCAGCTCACCACGAACGGGACTAGCGACCTACGAGCAGTACTTC. The full variable domain, completed using reference TRBV18 and TRBJ2-7, is NAGVMQNPRHLVRRRGQEARLRCSPMKGHSHVYWYRQLPEEGLKFMVYLQKENIIDESGMPKERFSAEFPKEGPSILRIQQVVRGDSAAYFCASSPRTGLATYEQYFGPGTRLTVT.